This TCR beta chain was observed in a study of blood T cell repertoires in COVID-19. TCRdb's copy holds only in-frame clones and misses some; the assay was immunoSEQ multiplex PCR. The table has roughly 400,000 clones, roughly nine tenths seen once; the top ten hold about 1.1%. The study counted Cohort 3 donors as recovered given two negative PCRs, clearance, or symptom resolution. The CDR3 runs to 15 residues. Germline CDR1 is SGHRS and CDR2 is YFSETQ. V was shortened by 4 bases and J by 1 base, with 14 bases between the two germline ends. The TCR comes from a man aged 25-40 years who had recovered from COVID-19. Sequences were obtained from PBMCs or T cells enriched from blood (not recorded which). The chain is built from TRBV5-1 and TRBJ2-5; tentative D call: TRBD1 (5 bases). CDR3 in DNA: TGCGCCAGCAGCCAAGGGGTGGGATCCCAAGAGACCCAGTACTTC. Its protein is CASSQGVGSQETQYF.